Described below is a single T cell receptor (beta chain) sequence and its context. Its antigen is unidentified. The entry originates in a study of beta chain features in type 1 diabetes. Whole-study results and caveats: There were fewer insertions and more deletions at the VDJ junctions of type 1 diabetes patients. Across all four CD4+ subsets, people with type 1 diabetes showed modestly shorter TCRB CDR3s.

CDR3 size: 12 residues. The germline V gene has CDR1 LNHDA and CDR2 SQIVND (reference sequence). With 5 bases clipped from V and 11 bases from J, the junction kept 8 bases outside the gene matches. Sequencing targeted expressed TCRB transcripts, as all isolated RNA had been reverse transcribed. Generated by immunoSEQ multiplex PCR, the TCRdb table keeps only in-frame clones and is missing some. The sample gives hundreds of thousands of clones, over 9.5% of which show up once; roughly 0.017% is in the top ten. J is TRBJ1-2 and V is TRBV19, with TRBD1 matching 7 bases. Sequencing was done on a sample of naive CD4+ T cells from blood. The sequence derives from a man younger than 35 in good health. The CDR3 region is CASSLRQGTYTF. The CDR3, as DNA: TGTGCCAGTAGTCTCCGACAGGGAACATACACCTTC.